Listed here is a single T cell receptor (beta chain). Sequenced by immunoSEQ multiplex PCR; TCRdb stores in-frame clones only, minus some. The table records 75,000 to 100,000 clones, around nine tenths of them present only once. The record originates from a study of OX40 agonist ivuxolimab in advanced cancers. Study in general: A mean age of approximately 60 years, range about 20 to 90, was recorded, and 80% to 90% were male.

Between the trimmed V and J ends, which lost 3 bases and 0 bases, there was a span of 5 bases. This CDR3 spans 12 amino acids. Germline-derived CDR1 and CDR2 are GTSNPN and SVGIG (reference sequence). This sequence was found in an adult with an advanced solid tumor such as melanoma, head and neck, liver or kidney cancer. Specimen: CD4+ or CD8+ T cells sorted from blood, collected in a trial of the OX40 agonist ivuxolimab. The chain combines TRBV30 with TRBJ1-1, with no clear D. The DNA for the CDR3 is TGTGCCTGGAGCCGGGTGAACACTGAAGCTTTCTTT. This gives the protein CAWSRVNTEAFF.